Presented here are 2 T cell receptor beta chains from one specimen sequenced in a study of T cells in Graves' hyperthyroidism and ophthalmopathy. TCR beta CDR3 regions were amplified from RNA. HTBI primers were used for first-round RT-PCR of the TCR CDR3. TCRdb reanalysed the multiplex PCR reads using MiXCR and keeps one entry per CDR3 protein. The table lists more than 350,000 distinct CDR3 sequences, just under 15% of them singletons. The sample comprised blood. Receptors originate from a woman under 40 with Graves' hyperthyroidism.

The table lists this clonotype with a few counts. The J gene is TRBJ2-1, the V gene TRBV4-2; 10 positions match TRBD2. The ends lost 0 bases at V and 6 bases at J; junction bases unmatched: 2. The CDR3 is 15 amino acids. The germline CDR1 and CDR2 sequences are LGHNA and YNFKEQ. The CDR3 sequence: CASSQEPSGSNEQFF. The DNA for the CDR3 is TGTGCCAGCAGCCAAGAGCCTAGCGGGAGCAATGAGCAGTTCTTC.

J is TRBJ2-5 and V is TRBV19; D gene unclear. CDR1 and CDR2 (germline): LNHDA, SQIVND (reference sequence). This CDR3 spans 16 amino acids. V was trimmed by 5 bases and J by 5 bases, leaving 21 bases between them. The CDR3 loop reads CASSPSLGPASETQYF. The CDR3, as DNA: TGTGCCAGTAGTCCATCCCTCGGACCAGCGAGCGAGACCCAGTACTTC. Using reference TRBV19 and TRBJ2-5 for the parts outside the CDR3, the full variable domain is DGGITQSPKYLFRKEGQNVTLSCEQNLNHDAMYWYRQDPGQGLRLIYYSQIVNDFQKGDIAEGYSVSREKKESFPLTVTSAQKNPTAFYLCASSPSLGPASETQYFGPGTRLLVL.